This T cell receptor beta chain was profiled in a study of shared clonotypes between healthy human individuals. The CDR3 consists of 17 residues. V lost 5 bases and J lost 10; bases outside the gene matches: 16. Per the germline V gene, CDR1 is MDHEN and CDR2 is SYDVKM. The data were produced by immunoSEQ multiplex PCR, yet TCRdb's version contains in-frame clones alone and is incomplete. This table holds 2 million or so clones, about 95% found once. The J gene is TRBJ1-6, the V gene TRBV28, with 8 bases matching TRBD1. The source material was naive CD4+ T cells sorted from blood. Subset in this sample: CD45RA+ positively selected. The receptor comes from a young man in good health. CDR3 region: CASSRTQGARIWSPLHF. DNA of the CDR3: TGTGCCAGCAGTAGAACGCAGGGGGCGCGAATATGGTCACCCCTCCACTTT.